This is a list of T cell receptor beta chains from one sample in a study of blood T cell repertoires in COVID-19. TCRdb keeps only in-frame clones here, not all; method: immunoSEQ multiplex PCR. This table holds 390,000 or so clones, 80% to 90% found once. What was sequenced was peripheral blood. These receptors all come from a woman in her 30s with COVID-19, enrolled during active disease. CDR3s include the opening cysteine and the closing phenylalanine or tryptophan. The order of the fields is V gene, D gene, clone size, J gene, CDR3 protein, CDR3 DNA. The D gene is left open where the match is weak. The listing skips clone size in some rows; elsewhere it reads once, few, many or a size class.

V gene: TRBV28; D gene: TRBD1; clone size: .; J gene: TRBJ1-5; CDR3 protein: CASSLWMGQGGQPQHF; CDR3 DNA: TGTGCCAGCAGTTTATGGATGGGACAGGGAGGTCAGCCCCAGCATTTT
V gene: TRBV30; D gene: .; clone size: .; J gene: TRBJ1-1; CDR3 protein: CAWSRQTEAFF; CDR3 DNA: TGTGCCTGGAGTCGCCAGACTGAAGCTTTCTTT
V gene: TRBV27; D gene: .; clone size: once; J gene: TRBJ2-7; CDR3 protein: CASSLGGPYEQYF; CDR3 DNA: TGTGCCAGCAGTTTAGGCGGCCCCTACGAGCAGTACTTC
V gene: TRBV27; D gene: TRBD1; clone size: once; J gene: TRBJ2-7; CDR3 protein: CASGGTGSYEQYF; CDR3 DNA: TGTGCCAGCGGAGGGACAGGCTCCTACGAGCAGTACTTC
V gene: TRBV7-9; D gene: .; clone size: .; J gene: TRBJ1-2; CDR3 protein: CASSLAQSAGGYTF; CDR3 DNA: TGTGCCAGCAGCTTAGCGCAATCGGCGGGGGGCTACACCTTC
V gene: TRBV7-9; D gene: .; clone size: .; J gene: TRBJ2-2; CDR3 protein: CASSSGYGELFF; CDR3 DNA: TGTGCCAGCAGCTCCGGGTACGGGGAGCTGTTTTTT
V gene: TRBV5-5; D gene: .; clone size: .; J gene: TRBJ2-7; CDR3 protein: CASSLEGIVSYEQYF; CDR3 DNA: TGTGCCAGCAGCTTAGAGGGCATTGTCTCCTACGAGCAGTACTTC
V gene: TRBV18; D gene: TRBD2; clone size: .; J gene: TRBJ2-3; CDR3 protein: CASSRLLAESTDTQYF; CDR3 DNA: TGTGCCAGCTCACGCCTTCTAGCGGAGAGCACAGATACGCAGTATTTT
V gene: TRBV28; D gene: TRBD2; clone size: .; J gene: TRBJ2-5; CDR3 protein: CASSFPSGRWETQYF; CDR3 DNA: TGTGCCAGCAGTTTTCCCAGCGGGAGGTGGGAGACCCAGTACTTC
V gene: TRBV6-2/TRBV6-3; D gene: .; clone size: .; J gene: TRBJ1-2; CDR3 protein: CASSYMGRIGYTF; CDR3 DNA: TGTGCCAGCAGTTACATGGGGCGCATTGGCTACACCTTC
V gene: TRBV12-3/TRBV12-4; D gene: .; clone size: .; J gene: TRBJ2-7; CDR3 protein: CASSLNPVYEQYF; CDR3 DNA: TGTGCCAGCAGTTTAAATCCCGTCTACGAGCAGTACTTC
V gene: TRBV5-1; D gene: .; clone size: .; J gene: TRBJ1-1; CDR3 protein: CASSLEWGVATEAFF; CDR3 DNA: TGCGCCAGCAGCTTGGAGTGGGGGGTCGCCACTGAAGCTTTCTTT
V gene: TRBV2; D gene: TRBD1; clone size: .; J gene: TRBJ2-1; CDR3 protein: CASRPGTGPYNEQFF; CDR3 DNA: TGTGCCAGCAGACCCGGGACAGGACCCTACAATGAGCAGTTCTTC
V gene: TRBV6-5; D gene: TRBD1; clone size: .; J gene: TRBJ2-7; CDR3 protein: CASRIQGVTYEQYF; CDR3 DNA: TGTGCCAGCAGGATCCAGGGGGTAACCTACGAGCAGTACTTC
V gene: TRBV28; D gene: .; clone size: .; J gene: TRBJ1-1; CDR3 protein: CASSRGSEAFF; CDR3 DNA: TGTGCCAGCAGCCGGGGGAGTGAAGCTTTCTTT
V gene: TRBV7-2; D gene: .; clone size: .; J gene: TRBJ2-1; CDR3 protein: CASSLEIIQNEQFF; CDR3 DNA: TGTGCCAGCAGCTTAGAGATTATACAGAATGAGCAGTTCTTC
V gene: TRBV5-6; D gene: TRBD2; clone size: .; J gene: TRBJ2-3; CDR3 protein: CASSLAGRADTQYF; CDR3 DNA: TGTGCCAGCAGCTTAGCCGGGAGGGCAGATACGCAGTATTTT
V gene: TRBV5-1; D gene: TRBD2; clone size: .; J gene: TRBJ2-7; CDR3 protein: CASTLLAGNNEQYF; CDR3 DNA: TGCGCCAGCACGCTACTAGCGGGTAACAACGAGCAGTACTTC
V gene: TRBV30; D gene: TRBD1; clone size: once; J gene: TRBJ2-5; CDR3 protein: CAWSSNRGVETQYF; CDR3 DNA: TGTGCCTGGAGTTCCAACAGGGGAGTGGAGACCCAGTACTTC
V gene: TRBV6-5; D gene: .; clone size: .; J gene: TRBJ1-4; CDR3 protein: CASKQTAINEKLFF; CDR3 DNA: TGTGCCAGCAAGCAGACAGCGATAAATGAAAAACTGTTTTTT
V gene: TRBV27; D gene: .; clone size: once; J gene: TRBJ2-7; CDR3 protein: CASSLIQNSYEQYF; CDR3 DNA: TGTGCCAGCAGTTTAATTCAGAACTCCTACGAGCAGTACTTC
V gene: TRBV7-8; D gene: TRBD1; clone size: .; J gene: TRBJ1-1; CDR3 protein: CASSLGDRIEAFF; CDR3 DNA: TGTGCCAGCAGCTTAGGGGACAGGATTGAAGCTTTCTTT
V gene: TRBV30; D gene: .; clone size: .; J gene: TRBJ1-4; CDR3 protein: CAWSVRGVSREKLFF; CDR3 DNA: TGTGCCTGGAGTGTCCGGGGTGTATCACGAGAAAAACTGTTTTTT
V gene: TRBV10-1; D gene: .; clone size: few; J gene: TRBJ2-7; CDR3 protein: CASSEGQVGEQYF; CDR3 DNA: TGCGCCAGCAGTGAAGGCCAGGTCGGTGAGCAGTACTTC
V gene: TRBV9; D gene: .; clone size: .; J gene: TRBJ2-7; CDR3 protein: CASSVGGDSSYEQYF; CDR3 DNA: TGTGCCAGCAGCGTAGGGGGGGACTCCTCCTACGAGCAGTACTTC
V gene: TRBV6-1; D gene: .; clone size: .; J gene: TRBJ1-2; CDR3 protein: CASGPPAGNYGYTF; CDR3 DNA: TGTGCCAGCGGGCCCCCCGCGGGGAACTATGGCTACACCTTC
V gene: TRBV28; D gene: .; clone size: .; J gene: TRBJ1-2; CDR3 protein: CASSLPGSNYGYTF; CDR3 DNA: TGTGCCAGCAGTTTACCAGGGTCAAACTATGGCTACACCTTC
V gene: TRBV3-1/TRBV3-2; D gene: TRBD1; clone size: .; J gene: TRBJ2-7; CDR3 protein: CASRPGTAHTGTSMEEQYF; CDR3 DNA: TGTGCCAGCAGACCCGGGACAGCCCATACCGGGACCAGCATGGAGGAGCAGTACTTC
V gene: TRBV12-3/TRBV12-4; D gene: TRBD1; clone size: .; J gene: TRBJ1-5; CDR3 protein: CATSGQQNQPQHF; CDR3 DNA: TGTGCCACCTCGGGACAGCAGAATCAGCCCCAGCATTTT
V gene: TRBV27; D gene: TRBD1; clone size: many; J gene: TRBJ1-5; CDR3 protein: CASRLRGQADQPQHF; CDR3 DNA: TGTGCCAGCAGATTAAGGGGACAGGCTGATCAGCCCCAGCATTTT
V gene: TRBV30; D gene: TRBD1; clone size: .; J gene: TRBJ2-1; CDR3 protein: CAWSVQGTAEQFF; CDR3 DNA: TGTGCCTGGAGTGTACAGGGGACAGCTGAGCAGTTCTTC
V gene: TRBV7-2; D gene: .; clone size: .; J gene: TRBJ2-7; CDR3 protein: CASSLVGGSYEQYF; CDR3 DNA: TGTGCCAGCAGCTTAGTTGGCGGCTCCTACGAGCAGTACTTC
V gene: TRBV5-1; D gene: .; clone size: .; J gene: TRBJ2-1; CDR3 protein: CASSLISSGSYNEQFF; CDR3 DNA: TGCGCCAGCAGCTTAATCTCCAGCGGCTCCTACAATGAGCAGTTCTTC
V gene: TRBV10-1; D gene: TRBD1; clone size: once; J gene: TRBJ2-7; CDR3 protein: CASSDNRGSPRTEQYF; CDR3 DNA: TGCGCCAGCAGTGATAACAGGGGGTCGCCGAGGACCGAGCAGTACTTC
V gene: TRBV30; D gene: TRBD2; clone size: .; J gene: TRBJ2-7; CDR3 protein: CAWRRLAGAGSLEQYF; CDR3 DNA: TGTGCCTGGCGGAGACTAGCGGGAGCTGGATCCCTCGAGCAGTACTTC
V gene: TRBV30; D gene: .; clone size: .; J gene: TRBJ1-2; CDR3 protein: CAWDRDLDGYGYTF; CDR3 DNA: TGTGCCTGGGACCGGGACTTGGACGGCTATGGCTACACCTTC
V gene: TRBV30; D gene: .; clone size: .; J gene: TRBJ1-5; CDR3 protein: CAWSANGLGNQPQHF; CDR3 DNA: TGTGCCTGGAGTGCCAACGGGTTGGGCAATCAGCCCCAGCATTTT
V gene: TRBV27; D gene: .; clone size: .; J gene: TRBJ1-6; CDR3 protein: CASSFQGQNSPLHF; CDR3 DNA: TGTGCCAGCAGCTTCCAGGGTCAAAATTCACCCCTCCACTTT
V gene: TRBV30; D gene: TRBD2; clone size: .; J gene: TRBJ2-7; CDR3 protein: CAFFTGRDEQYF; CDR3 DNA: TGTGCCTTCTTCACTGGGAGGGACGAGCAGTACTTC
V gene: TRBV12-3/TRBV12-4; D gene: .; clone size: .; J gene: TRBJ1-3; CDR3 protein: CASRRGSGNTIYF; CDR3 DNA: TGTGCCAGCAGGCGGGGCTCTGGAAACACCATATATTTT
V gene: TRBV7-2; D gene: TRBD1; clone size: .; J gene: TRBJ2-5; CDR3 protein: CASSLQQGIQETQYF; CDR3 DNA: TGTGCCAGCAGCCTACAACAGGGGATCCAAGAGACCCAGTACTTC
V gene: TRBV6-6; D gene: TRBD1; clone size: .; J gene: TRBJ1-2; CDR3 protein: CASSRDRGSYTF; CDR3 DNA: TGTGCCAGCAGTAGGGACAGGGGAAGCTACACCTTC
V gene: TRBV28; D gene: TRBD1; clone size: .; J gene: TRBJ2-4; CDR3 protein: CASTRDRVGIQYF; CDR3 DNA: TGTGCCAGCACCCGGGACAGGGTTGGCATTCAGTACTTC